These T cell receptor beta chains were read from a single sample in a study of monozygotic twins with cystic fibrosis. Clones were sequenced by immunoSEQ multiplex PCR, and TCRdb holds only the in-frame ones, with some missing. The sample holds over 25,000 clones, roughly 90% seen once. The sample consisted of blood. The receptors were sampled from a girl aged 2-15 years with cystic fibrosis. CDR3s include the opening cysteine and the closing phenylalanine or tryptophan. D genes are given only for firm matches. Rows may omit the clone size; those that give it use once, few, many or a size class.

abundance,j_gene,v_gene,d_gene,CDR3aa,CDR3nt
NA,TRBJ2-2,TRBV5-4,NA,CASSLEKSYSGELFF,TGTGCCAGCAGCTTGGAAAAGAGTTACTCCGGGGAGCTGTTTTTT
NA,TRBJ2-5,TRBV30,TRBD1,CAWSGRGLSETQYF,TGTGCCTGGAGTGGCAGGGGGCTGTCGGAGACCCAGTACTTC
NA,TRBJ1-5,TRBV2,NA,CASSRGQNNQPQHF,TGTGCCAGCAGCCGGGGGCAGAATAACCAGCCCCAGCATTTT
NA,TRBJ2-1,TRBV18,NA,CASSPPLAGNEQFF,TGTGCCAGCTCACCGCCCTTAGCAGGAAATGAGCAGTTCTTC
NA,TRBJ1-5,TRBV27,TRBD1,CASARGTGGQPQHF,TGTGCCAGCGCTAGGGGGACAGGGGGTCAGCCCCAGCATTTT
NA,TRBJ1-1,TRBV7-9,NA,CASSFTVSGVNTEAFF,TGTGCCAGCAGCTTCACAGTATCGGGGGTGAACACTGAAGCTTTCTTT
NA,TRBJ1-5,TRBV30,NA,CAWSSTEYHQPQHF,TGTGCCTGGAGTTCTACAGAATACCATCAGCCCCAGCATTTT
NA,TRBJ2-3,TRBV7-2,NA,CASSPIPDTQYF,TGTGCCAGCAGCCCTATTCCAGATACGCAGTATTTT
NA,TRBJ1-1,TRBV30,NA,CAWSPLIPTGNTEAFF,TGTGCCTGGAGTCCGCTTATCCCGACAGGGAACACTGAAGCTTTCTTT
NA,TRBJ2-1,TRBV9,TRBD2,CASSLGLAANNEQFF,TGTGCCAGCAGCCTTGGACTAGCGGCCAACAATGAGCAGTTCTTC
NA,TRBJ2-7,TRBV28,TRBD1,CASTSDRGLYEQYF,TGTGCCAGCACCTCGGACAGGGGTTTATACGAGCAGTACTTC
once,TRBJ1-1,TRBV4-1,NA,CASGTVVNTEAFF,TGCGCCAGCGGGACGGTAGTGAACACTGAAGCTTTCTTT
NA,TRBJ1-1,TRBV28,TRBD1,CASSFPTGGHTEAFF,TGTGCCAGCAGTTTTCCGACAGGGGGGCACACTGAAGCTTTCTTT
NA,TRBJ1-6,TRBV19,NA,CASSISQGANSPLHF,TGTGCCAGTAGTATATCTCAGGGCGCCAATTCACCCCTCCACTTT
NA,TRBJ2-2,TRBV30,NA,CAWSVANTGELFF,TGTGCCTGGAGTGTCGCCAACACCGGGGAGCTGTTTTTT
few,TRBJ2-7,TRBV19,NA,CASSIGQGLSYEQYF,TGTGCCAGTAGTATAGGACAGGGACTTTCCTACGAGCAGTACTTC
NA,TRBJ1-5,TRBV19,TRBD1,CASSRTGYQPQHF,TGTGCCAGTAGTAGGACAGGTTATCAGCCCCAGCATTTT
NA,TRBJ1-1,TRBV29-1,TRBD1,CSVEIRVTGSTEAFF,TGCAGCGTTGAAATAAGGGTGACAGGGAGCACTGAAGCTTTCTTT
NA,TRBJ1-1,TRBV6-4,NA,CASKEMWDTEAFF,TGTGCCAGCAAGGAGATGTGGGACACTGAAGCTTTCTTT
NA,TRBJ2-7,TRBV15,TRBD1,CATSRGRDSAYEQYF,TGTGCCACCAGCAGAGGCCGGGACAGCGCCTACGAGCAGTACTTC
NA,TRBJ1-5,TRBV6-6,NA,CASSLDRSSNQPQHF,TGTGCCAGCAGCCTTGACAGGAGTAGCAATCAGCCCCAGCATTTT
NA,TRBJ2-3,TRBV7-9,TRBD1,CASSLRPLSGTVSSDTQYF,TGTGCCAGCAGCTTAAGACCCCTTTCCGGGACAGTTAGTTCAGATACGCAGTATTTT
once,TRBJ2-6,TRBV6-4,NA,CASSLSGANVLTF,TGTGCCAGCAGTCTTTCTGGGGCCAACGTCCTGACTTTC
NA,TRBJ1-2,TRBV5-6,NA,CASSWGRQGIDGYTF,TGTGCCAGCAGCTGGGGGCGGCAGGGAATCGATGGCTACACCTTC
NA,TRBJ2-1,TRBV10-1,TRBD2,CASHWTSGRAPLCNEQFF,TGCGCCTCGCATTGGACTAGCGGGAGGGCCCCATTGTGCAATGAGCAGTTCTTC
once,TRBJ1-2,TRBV7-9,NA,CASSLAAGQEGYTF,TGTGCCAGCAGCTTAGCCGCCGGACAAGAAGGCTACACCTTC
once,TRBJ2-7,TRBV11-3,NA,CASSLEDGDEQYF,TGTGCCAGCAGCTTAGAAGACGGAGACGAGCAGTACTTC
NA,TRBJ2-2,TRBV18,TRBD1,CASSPPIRTGDTGELFF,TGTGCCAGCTCACCACCTATTCGGACAGGGGACACCGGGGAGCTGTTTTTT
once,TRBJ1-5,TRBV30,NA,CAWSVRGNGPQHF,TGTGCCTGGAGTGTACGGGGGAATGGGCCCCAGCATTTT
NA,TRBJ2-7,TRBV7-9,NA,CASSLETYEQYF,TGTGCCAGCAGCTTAGAAACCTACGAGCAGTACTTC
few,TRBJ2-2,TRBV4-1,NA,CASGRTNTGELFF,TGCGCCTCGGGACGGACGAACACCGGGGAGCTGTTTTTT
NA,TRBJ2-3,TRBV30,NA,CAWDSSTDTQYF,TGTGCCTGGGACAGTAGCACAGATACGCAGTATTTT
NA,TRBJ2-7,TRBV9,TRBD1,CASSVEQGSGEQYF,TGTGCCAGCAGCGTAGAACAGGGGAGCGGCGAGCAGTACTTC
NA,TRBJ1-3,TRBV12-5,NA,CASGGSGNTIYF,TGTGCTAGTGGGGGTTCTGGAAACACCATATATTTT
NA,TRBJ2-5,TRBV6-4,NA,CASSARATETQYF,TGTGCCAGCAGCGCCAGAGCTACCGAGACCCAGTACTTC
NA,TRBJ2-1,TRBV20-1,NA,CSAKGFNEQFF,TGCAGTGCTAAAGGCTTCAATGAGCAGTTCTTC
once,TRBJ1-4,TRBV5-4,NA,CASSYQPRAEKLFF,TGTGCCAGCAGCTACCAGCCAAGGGCTGAAAAACTGTTTTTT
NA,TRBJ2-6,TRBV10-3,NA,CAISVTAINSGANVLTF,TGTGCCATCAGCGTAACAGCGATTAACTCTGGGGCCAACGTCCTGACTTTC
NA,TRBJ1-3,TRBV5-6,TRBD1,CASSGLGQGATGNTIYF,TGTGCCAGCAGCGGTTTGGGACAGGGGGCCACTGGAAACACCATATATTTT
NA,TRBJ2-7,TRBV28,NA,CASSLSLQYFRTFSSYEQYF,TGTGCCAGCAGTTTATCTTTACAATACTTCAGGACCTTTTCTTCGTACGAGCAGTACTTC
NA,TRBJ2-1,TRBV7-8,TRBD1,CASSFGTDGYNEQFF,TGTGCCAGCAGCTTCGGGACAGACGGGTACAATGAGCAGTTCTTC
once,TRBJ1-1,TRBV19,NA,CASSFRAVNTEAFF,TGTGCCAGTAGTTTCAGGGCAGTGAACACTGAAGCTTTCTTT
NA,TRBJ2-3,TRBV29-1,TRBD2,CSVTSGPPSWDTQYF,TGCAGCGTGACTAGCGGTCCCCCTAGCTGGGATACGCAGTATTTT
NA,TRBJ2-5,TRBV19,NA,CASSIRASEETQYF,TGTGCCAGTAGTATTCGGGCTAGCGAAGAGACCCAGTACTTC
NA,TRBJ2-2,TRBV7-8,NA,CASSVGADRGTGELFF,TGTGCCAGCAGCGTCGGGGCGGATAGAGGGACCGGGGAGCTGTTTTTT
NA,TRBJ2-1,TRBV25-1,TRBD1,CASSETPGQFSNEQFF,TGTGCCAGCAGTGAAACACCGGGACAGTTTTCCAATGAGCAGTTCTTC
NA,TRBJ2-3,TRBV4-2,NA,CASSPGLKTSTDTQYF,TGTGCCAGCAGCCCCGGACTCAAAACTAGCACAGATACGCAGTATTTT
NA,TRBJ2-1,TRBV29-1,NA,CSVVPTARNEQFF,TGCAGCGTTGTCCCTACTGCTAGGAATGAGCAGTTCTTC
NA,TRBJ2-3,TRBV7-9,TRBD1,CASSLFGQGSTDTQYF,TGTGCCAGCAGCCTATTCGGACAGGGTAGCACAGATACGCAGTATTTT
once,TRBJ1-5,TRBV5-1,NA,CASSLAGLDNQPQHF,TGCGCCAGCAGCTTGGCTGGACTGGACAATCAGCCCCAGCATTTT
NA,TRBJ2-7,TRBV7-2,NA,CASSLDGRAVHEQYF,TGTGCCAGCAGCTTAGACGGCAGGGCGGTCCACGAGCAGTACTTC
once,TRBJ2-2,TRBV19,TRBD1,CASSLTGVSYTGELFF,TGTGCCAGTAGTCTAACAGGGGTATCGTACACCGGGGAGCTGTTTTTT
NA,TRBJ2-1,TRBV10-3,NA,CAISEGGATPNEQFF,TGTGCCATCAGTGAGGGGGGGGCCACCCCCAATGAGCAGTTCTTC
once,TRBJ1-1,TRBV6-6,NA,CASSTSNTEAFF,TGTGCCAGCAGTACCTCGAACACTGAAGCTTTCTTT